These T cell receptor beta chains were read from a single sample in a study of neurological immune-mediated disorders. Via MiXCR, TCRdb re-called the 5' RACE reads, giving one row per CDR3 protein. This table holds just under 40,000 distinct CDR3 sequences, approximately 7% found once. The sample comprised CD4+ T cells from blood. The receptor set was obtained from a man aged 45 to 65 in good health. Each CDR3 is given with its conserved first and last residue. The order of the fields is J gene, clone size, D gene, V gene, CDR3 protein, CDR3 DNA. A D gene is named only where the DNA matches it firmly. The listing skips clone size in some rows; elsewhere it reads once, few, many or a size class.

TRBJ2-3 | many | TRBD2 | TRBV7-9 | CASSQGASGPTDTQYF | TGTGCCAGCAGCCAAGGAGCTAGCGGACCCACAGATACGCAGTATTTT
TRBJ1-1 | . | . | TRBV18 | CASSPSNEAFF | TGTGCCAGCTCACCATCGAATGAAGCTTTCTTT
TRBJ2-1 | once | . | TRBV5-1 | CASSLGQSGGEQFF | TGCGCCAGCAGCCTCGGACAGTCGGGGGGTGAGCAGTTCTTC
TRBJ1-2 | many | . | TRBV24-1 | CATSDFDRSYGYTF | TGTGCCACCAGTGATTTTGACAGATCGTATGGCTACACCTTC
TRBJ2-1 | many | TRBD2 | TRBV20-1 | CSARDPGASGRIHEQFF | TGCAGTGCTAGAGATCCAGGGGCTAGCGGGAGGATACATGAGCAGTTCTTC
TRBJ2-7 | many | . | TRBV27 | CASSLSPASSSSYEQYF | TGTGCCAGCAGTTTATCCCCAGCGTCTTCAAGCTCCTACGAGCAGTACTTC
TRBJ1-1 | many | . | TRBV20-1 | CSARVPSRPVEAFF | TGCAGTGCTAGAGTACCCAGCCGCCCGGTAGAAGCTTTCTTT
TRBJ2-7 | many | TRBD2 | TRBV6-2/TRBV6-3 | CASSFSPRQSGRGENEQYF | TGTGCCAGCAGTTTCTCACCTCGCCAGAGCGGGAGAGGAGAAAACGAGCAGTACTTC
TRBJ1-1 | . | . | TRBV7-9 | CASSLDNRETEAFF | TGTGCCAGCAGCTTAGATAACAGGGAAACTGAAGCTTTCTTT
TRBJ2-5 | many | . | TRBV7-9 | CASSLGGAGRETQYF | TGTGCCAGCAGCTTGGGGGGAGCGGGTCGGGAGACCCAGTACTTC
TRBJ2-6 | many | TRBD1 | TRBV7-9 | CASSPGTGLSGANVLTF | TGTGCCAGCAGCCCCGGGACAGGGTTATCCGGGGCCAACGTCCTGACTTTC
TRBJ2-6 | many | . | TRBV5-1 | CASSSGGAGANVLTF | TGCGCCAGCAGTAGTGGGGGTGCTGGGGCCAACGTCCTGACTTTC
TRBJ1-2 | many | TRBD1 | TRBV6-6 | CASSGPGQERLTF | TGTGCCAGTTCGGGACCGGGACAGGAGAGGCTCACCTTC
TRBJ2-5 | many | TRBD2 | TRBV7-2 | CASSYFPAREAARETQYF | TGTGCCAGCAGCTATTTTCCTGCCCGGGAGGCCGCTCGGGAGACCCAGTACTTC
TRBJ2-7 | many | TRBD1 | TRBV27 | CASSPRTGAPYEQYF | TGTGCCAGCAGTCCTCGGACAGGGGCCCCCTACGAGCAGTACTTC
TRBJ2-7 | many | TRBD2 | TRBV20-1 | CSATGLAIHEQYF | TGCAGTGCTACGGGACTAGCGATACACGAGCAGTACTTC
TRBJ2-7 | many | . | TRBV20-1 | CSARGAGLSYEQYF | TGCAGTGCTAGGGGGGCTGGGCTGTCCTACGAGCAGTACTTC
TRBJ1-1 | many | . | TRBV2 | CASRETQLVTEAFF | TGTGCCAGCAGGGAGACACAACTCGTCACTGAAGCTTTCTTT
TRBJ2-7 | many | . | TRBV28 | CASNGLGSLYEQYF | TGTGCCAGCAATGGGCTGGGGAGTCTGTACGAGCAGTACTTC
TRBJ2-7 | . | . | TRBV5-6 | CASSWGNYEQYF | TGTGCCAGCAGCTGGGGGAACTACGAGCAGTACTTC
TRBJ2-7 | many | TRBD2 | TRBV7-2 | CASNPSGTGNEQYF | TGTGCCAGCAATCCTAGCGGGACGGGGAACGAGCAGTACTTC
TRBJ1-1 | many | . | TRBV6-1 | CASSDGGRRAEAFF | TGTGCCAGCAGTGACGGCGGGAGACGCGCTGAAGCTTTCTTT
TRBJ2-6 | many | TRBD1 | TRBV20-1 | CSASHPRQGLKRSGANVLTF | TGCAGTGCTAGCCACCCCAGACAGGGTCTTAAAAGAAGTGGGGCCAACGTCCTGACTTTC
TRBJ2-1 | many | TRBD2 | TRBV20-1 | CSARGGILAGSSYNEQFF | TGCAGTGCTAGAGGGGGTATACTAGCGGGAAGCTCCTACAATGAGCAGTTCTTC
TRBJ2-7 | . | . | TRBV21-1 | CAKQSYEQYF | TGTGCCAAACAATCCTACGAGCAGTACTTC
TRBJ2-2 | many | . | TRBV7-9 | CASSRTTGNTGELFF | TGTGCCAGCAGCCGGACCACAGGGAACACCGGGGAGCTGTTTTTT
TRBJ2-1 | . | . | TRBV7-3 | CASSLDSSYNEQFF | TGTGCCAGCAGCCTGGACTCTTCCTACAATGAGCAGTTCTTC
TRBJ2-5 | many | . | TRBV7-2 | CASSPSIQETQYF | TGTGCCAGCAGCCCATCTATCCAAGAGACCCAGTACTTC
TRBJ2-2 | many | TRBD1 | TRBV20-1 | CSARSRTGTPGELFF | TGCAGTGCTAGATCCCGGACAGGGACCCCCGGGGAGCTGTTTTTT
TRBJ1-5 | many | . | TRBV29-1 | CSVAQGKGNQPQHF | TGCAGCGTAGCTCAGGGGAAAGGGAATCAGCCCCAGCATTTT